This entry features one T cell receptor (beta chain) sequence. Its antigen is still unknown. TCRdb reprocessed the 5' RACE reads and reports one entry per CDR3 protein, with no DNA. The specimen's table records over 350,000 distinct CDR3 sequences. The entry originates in a study of monozygotic twins with inflammatory bowel disease. Researchers collected more than 2 ml of blood per donor. This CDR3 comprises 14 residues. Germline V gene data show CDR1 as SGHRS and CDR2 as YFSETQ. Broader study findings: Some repertoire variability may stem from patients' differing immunosuppressive treatments.

The source of this sequence is a human donor with ulcerative colitis or Crohn's disease, or a healthy co-twin of an affected twin (not recorded which). V is TRBV5-1 and J is TRBJ2-1; TCRdb picks TRBD2, but there is no DNA to check that call. Sequenced sample: blood. CDR3 sequence reads: CASSDPREGNEQFF. Full variable domain (outside the CDR3, taken from reference TRBV5-1 and TRBJ2-1): KAGVTQTPRYLIKTRGQQVTLSCSPISGHRSVSWYQQTPGQGLQFLFEYFSETQRNKGNFPGRFSGRQFSNSRSEMNVSTLELGDSALYLCASSDPREGNEQFFGPGTRLTVL.